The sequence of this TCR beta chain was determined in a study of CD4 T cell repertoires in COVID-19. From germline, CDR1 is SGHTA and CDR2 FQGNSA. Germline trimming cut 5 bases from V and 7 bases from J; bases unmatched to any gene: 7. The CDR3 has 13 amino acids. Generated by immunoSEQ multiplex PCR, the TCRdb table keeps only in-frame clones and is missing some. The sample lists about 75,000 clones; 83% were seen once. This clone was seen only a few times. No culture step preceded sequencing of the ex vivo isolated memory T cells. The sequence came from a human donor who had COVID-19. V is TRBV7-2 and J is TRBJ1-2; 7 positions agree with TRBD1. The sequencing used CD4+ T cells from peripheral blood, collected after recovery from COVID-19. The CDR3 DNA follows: TGTGCCAGCAGCCCGACAGGGCTGGCTGGCTACACCTTC. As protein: CASSPTGLAGYTF. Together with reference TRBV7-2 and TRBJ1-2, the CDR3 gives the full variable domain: GAGVSQSPSNKVTEKGKDVELRCDPISGHTALYWYRQSLGQGLEFLIYFQGNSAPDKSGLPSDRFSAERTGGSVSTLTIQRTQQEDSAVYLCASSPTGLAGYTFGSGTRLTVV.